The 13 T cell receptor beta chains below come from one sample, sequenced in a study of T cells in Graves' hyperthyroidism and ophthalmopathy. Authors of the study amplified TCR beta CDR3 regions from RNA transcripts. First-round RT-PCR targeting the TCR CDR3 was performed with the HTBI primer set. TCRdb recomputed calls from the multiplex PCR reads with MiXCR, one row per CDR3 protein. The table lists a few hundred thousand distinct CDR3 sequences, roughly 15% of them singletons, with approximately 3.5% in the top ten. Sequenced sample: blood. The receptors come from a middle-aged woman with Graves' ophthalmopathy.

This clonotype was seen ten or more times. The V and J genes are TRBV7-3 and TRBJ2-2, with 9 positions matching TRBD1. V lost 2 bases to trimming and J lost 4 bases; unmatched junction nucleotides: 2. Germline lookup yields CDR1 SGHTA and CDR2 FQGTGA. The CDR3 totals 15 residues. As DNA, the CDR3 is TGTGCCAGCAGCTTAGGACAGGGGAGCACCGGGGAGCTGTTTTTT. Amino acid sequence: CASSLGQGSTGELFF.

The rearrangement uses TRBV5-7 and TRBJ2-7; D uncertain. TRBV5-7 is classed as an ORF, of uncertain function. Trimming removed 2 bases at V and 5 bases at J, with 17 bases between. The CDR3 is 15 residues long. CDR3 coding DNA: TGTGCCAGCAGCTTCAGACGGAGTTTTTATGACGAGCAGTACTTC. This sequence encodes CASSFRRSFYDEQYF.

J is TRBJ2-1 and V is TRBV3-1; 9 positions match TRBD1. The CDR3 covers 15 residues. V shed 6 bases and J 4 bases; nucleotides not matched to a gene: 7. The germline V gene encodes CDR1 LGHDT and CDR2 YNNKEL (reference sequence). CDR3 region: CASSLDRGFYNEQFF. The CDR3 region has the DNA TGTGCCAGCAGTCTAGACAGGGGGTTTTACAATGAGCAGTTCTTC.

Turning to this clonotype: Compared with germline, one end of the junction differs, possibly owing to a read error. J is TRBJ2-1 and V is TRBV2; D is unclear. This CDR3 region has 13 residues. The germline gives CDR1 SNHLY, CDR2 FYNNEI. The CDR3 is CAGSDFSSDEQFF. CDR3 nucleotide sequence: TGTGCCGGCAGTGATTTTAGCAGCGATGAGCAGTTCTTC.

Comments on this clonotype: A much larger clone lies one base from this, so it may be a read error. The chain recombines TRBV7-2 with TRBJ2-7; D is ambiguous. The CDR3 totals 14 residues. Germline CDR1 SGHTA, CDR2 FQGNSA. DNA for the CDR3: TGCGCCAGCAGCCAAGGGCAGGCCGCCCACGAGCAGTACTTC. Translating gives CASSQGQAAHEQYF.

This clonotype appeared a single time. The chain joins TRBV25-1 to TRBJ1-1; unclear D gene. Looked up from germline, CDR1 is MGHDK and CDR2 is SYGVNS. The CDR3 covers 13 residues. V lost 2 bases and J 7 bases, leaving 11 bases between the germline ends. DNA of the CDR3: TGTGCCAGCAGTGAAGGTGACCGCTTTGAAGCTTTCTTT. This codes for CASSEGDRFEAFF.

The gene calls are TRBV28 and TRBJ2-6; D possibly corresponds to TRBD1 (6 bases). The V end was cut by 3 bases, the J end by 2 bases, with 14 bases between. Germline CDR1 MDHEN, CDR2 SYDVKM. The CDR3 has 17 residues. DNA for the CDR3: TGTGCCAGCAGTTTCCAGGGGATCCTAACTGGGGCCAACGTCCTGACTTTC. This translates into CASSFQGILTGANVLTF. The variable domain in full, with the rest retrieved from reference TRBV28 and TRBJ2-6, is DVKVTQSSRYLVKRTGEKVFLECVQDMDHENMFWYRQDPGLGLRLIYFSYDVKMKEKGDIPEGYSVSREKKERFSLILESASTNQTSMYLCASSFQGILTGANVLTFGAGSRLTVL.

This clonotype was counted ten times or more. The chain employs TRBV28 and TRBJ2-3, with 7 positions matching TRBD2. The germline V gene has CDR1 MDHEN and CDR2 SYDVKM. V lost 3 bases, J lost 6 bases, and 6 bases stayed unmatched. CDR3 length equals 14 residues. CDR3 sequence reads: CASSFWREPDTQYF. The CDR3 nucleotides are TGTGCCAGCAGTTTTTGGCGGGAGCCCGATACGCAGTATTTT.

This clonotype was counted at least ten times. V gene TRBV30 combines with J gene TRBJ1-2; maybe TRBD1 (5 bases). V was cut by 0 bases and J by 4 bases, with 9 bases left in between. The CDR3 sequence is 13 residues long. CDR1 and CDR2 from the germline V gene are GTSNPN and SVGIG (reference sequence). CDR3 sequence (DNA): TGTGCCTGGAGTGTTCAGGGCGGCTATGGCTACACCTTC. Protein: CAWSVQGGYGYTF. Together with reference TRBV30 and TRBJ1-2, the CDR3 gives the full variable domain: SQTIHQWPATLVQPVGSPLSLECTVEGTSNPNLYWYRQAAGRGLQLLFYSVGIGQISSEVPQNLSASRPQDRQFILSSKKLLLSDSGFYLCAWSVQGGYGYTFGSGTRLTVV.

The chain couples TRBV5-1 to TRBJ1-3, with D maybe TRBD1 (6 bases). Trimming removed 0 bases from V and 0 bases from J, with 16 bases in between. Germline assignment: CDR1 SGHRS and CDR2 YFSETQ. The CDR3 covers 18 residues. The CDR3 loop reads CASSLDFWTAISGNTIYF. DNA for the CDR3: TGCGCCAGCAGCTTGGATTTCTGGACAGCCATCTCTGGAAACACCATATATTTT.

V and J are TRBV25-1 and TRBJ1-3; the D is unclear. Germline V CDR1 and CDR2: MGHDK, SYGVNS. Trimming took 4 bases from V and 0 from J, leaving 10 bases between them. The CDR3 extends over 15 amino acids. The CDR3 spells CASSGPVSSGNTIYF. In DNA, the CDR3 is TGTGCCAGCAGTGGACCAGTGAGCTCTGGAAACACCATATATTTT.

Comments on this clonotype: A much larger clone differs by one base, so this may be a read error. This sequence joins TRBV14 and TRBJ2-7; 10 nucleotides match TRBD1. CDR1 and CDR2 (germline): SGHDN, FVKESK. The V segment lost 6 bases and the J segment 3 bases; nucleotides outside the gene matches: 2. The CDR3 spans 13 residues. The CDR3 region is CASRGTGVYEQYF. CDR3 DNA sequence: TGTGCCAGCAGGGGGACAGGGGTCTACGAGCAGTACTTC.

The CDR3 DNA follows: TGCGCCAGCAGCCCGCGGGGCAGAAGTACCTACGAGCAGTACTTC. Translating it yields CASSPRGRSTYEQYF. The chain joins TRBV4-1 to TRBJ2-7; weak D call: TRBD2 (6 bases). The V end was cut by 4 bases, the J end by 2 bases, with 15 bases between. Germline values: CDR1 MGHRA, CDR2 YSYEKL. The CDR3 sequence is 15 residues long.